These T cell receptor beta chains were read from a single sample in a study of T cell responses to AZD1222 COVID-19 vaccine. Sequencing was performed with immunoSEQ multiplex PCR; in TCRdb, only in-frame clones are kept and a portion is missing. The sample records about 160,000 clones, approximately 94% being singletons. Specimen: peripheral blood, collected on day 0 of AZD1222 vaccination. The receptor set was obtained from an adult in good health. Each CDR3 is given with its conserved first and last residue. D genes are given only for firm matches. For some rows the clone size is stated as once, few or many, or as a class when expanded; others skip it.

d_call clone_size j_call v_call cdr3_nt cdr3_aa
TRBD1 - TRBJ1-3 TRBV5-1 TGCGCCAGCAGCTCAGGGGGGCGGGAGAGCTCTGGAAACACCATATATTTT CASSSGGRESSGNTIYF
TRBD1 - TRBJ2-5 TRBV28 TGTGCCACCGGACGGCCCCCAGAACGGGACAGCCAAGAGACCCAGTACTTC CATGRPPERDSQETQYF
- - TRBJ1-5 TRBV21-1 TGTGCCAGCAGCGCCAGGACAGATTATAGCAATCAGCCCCAGCATTTT CASSARTDYSNQPQHF
- - TRBJ1-6 TRBV6-5 TGTGCCAGCAACCCCGGGGCATATAATTCACCCCTCCACTTT CASNPGAYNSPLHF
- once TRBJ1-6 TRBV6-5 TGTGCCAGCAGTATACAGGGACCTAATTCACCCCTCCACTTT CASSIQGPNSPLHF
- - TRBJ1-1 TRBV19 TGTGCCAGTAGTTGGACACCGAACACTGAAGCTTTCTTT CASSWTPNTEAFF
- - TRBJ1-1 TRBV25-1 TGTGCCAGCAGTCTCGGACCGTCGAACACTGAAGCTTTCTTT CASSLGPSNTEAFF
- - TRBJ1-4 TRBV19 TGTGCCAGTAGTGTGCGGGGCCCGGGAGAAAAACTGTTTTTT CASSVRGPGEKLFF
- - TRBJ1-1 TRBV5-1 TGCGCCAGCAGCGTGACTTCAGACACTGAAGCTTTCTTT CASSVTSDTEAFF
TRBD2 - TRBJ2-3 TRBV5-1 TGCGCCAGCAGCTTGCGCGCGGGAGGCCTCACAGATACGCAGTATTTT CASSLRAGGLTDTQYF
TRBD1 - TRBJ1-4 TRBV10-3 TGTGCCATCAGCCCGGACAGGGAAGGAAAACTGTTTTTT CAISPDREGKLFF
- - TRBJ1-5 TRBV3-1/TRBV3-2 TGTGCCAGCAGCCCAAGTAGTGGGCCCGATCAGCCCCAGCATTTT CASSPSSGPDQPQHF
TRBD1 - TRBJ1-4 TRBV2 TGTGCCAGCAGTCGACGGGACAGGGAAGATTGGAGTGAAAAACTGTTTTTT CASSRRDREDWSEKLFF
- - TRBJ2-1 TRBV7-7 TGTGCCAGCAGCTTAGCGCCAGGTCTCCCTGGCTCCTACAATGAGCAGTTCTTC CASSLAPGLPGSYNEQFF
- - TRBJ2-3 TRBV7-6 TGTGCCAGCAGCTCCCAGGGGGGGAGCACAGATACGCAGTATTTT CASSSQGGSTDTQYF
- - TRBJ2-3 TRBV5-4 TGTGCCAGCAGCGTAGACAGATATACCACAGATACGCAGTATTTT CASSVDRYTTDTQYF
- - TRBJ2-3 TRBV6-1 TGTGCCAGCAGTGAAGGTCAGGGGGATACGCAGTATTTT CASSEGQGDTQYF
TRBD2 - TRBJ2-1 TRBV30 TGTGCCTGGAGGGATAGCGGGAGGGTGCTCTACAATGAGCAGTTCTTC CAWRDSGRVLYNEQFF
TRBD2 - TRBJ2-1 TRBV19 TGTGCCAGTAGACCGACTAGCTCGAATTCCTACAATGAGCAGTTCTTC CASRPTSSNSYNEQFF
- - TRBJ1-6 TRBV5-4 TGTGCCAGCAGCTTGGCGGGAGGGGCAAATAATTCACCCCTCCACTTT CASSLAGGANNSPLHF
- - TRBJ2-5 TRBV5-1 TGCGCCAGCAGCTTATCAGGGAAGGAGACCCAGTACTTC CASSLSGKETQYF
TRBD1 - TRBJ2-5 TRBV2 TGTGCCAGCAGACAGGGGGCCGGGGAGACCCAGTACTTC CASRQGAGETQYF
- - TRBJ1-4 TRBV7-2 TGTGCCAGCAGCTTTTTCGGGACCCCGGGGGAAAAACTGTTTTTT CASSFFGTPGEKLFF
- - TRBJ1-1 TRBV10-3 TGTGCCATCAGTGGACGGATGAACACTGAAGCTTTCTTT CAISGRMNTEAFF
TRBD1 - TRBJ1-1 TRBV2 TGTGCCAGCAGGGACAGGGGGCGCGATAAAGCTTTCTTT CASRDRGRDKAFF
- few TRBJ1-1 TRBV29-1 TGCAGCGTTGACGGGGGAAACACTGAAGCTTTCTTT CSVDGGNTEAFF
TRBD1 - TRBJ2-1 TRBV19 TGTGCCAGTAGTACCCTACAGGGGGCCCCTACGAATGAGCAGTTCTTC CASSTLQGAPTNEQFF
TRBD2 - TRBJ2-5 TRBV7-3 TGTGCCAGCAGCCCGACTAGCTGGGAGACCCAGTACTTC CASSPTSWETQYF
- once TRBJ1-3 TRBV19 TGTGCCAGTAGATTGACAAGCTCTGGAAACACCATATATTTT CASRLTSSGNTIYF
- - TRBJ2-5 TRBV29-1 TGCAGCGTTGCCCGACAGAAAGAGACCCAGTACTTC CSVARQKETQYF
- once TRBJ2-1 TRBV30 TGTGCCTGGAGTGTACCCCCCGGTGACAATGAGCAGTTCTTC CAWSVPPGDNEQFF
- - TRBJ1-2 TRBV24-1 TGTGCCACCAGCTGGGGTGGTCCTAACTATGGCTACACCTTC CATSWGGPNYGYTF
- - TRBJ2-4 TRBV4-2 TGTGCCAGCAGCCAAGGGGGGGCGGTCCCTTACATTCAGTACTTC CASSQGGAVPYIQYF
- - TRBJ1-1 TRBV21-1 TGTGCCAGCCTTCCTGGCACAGCCGGATCTGAAGCTTTCTTT CASLPGTAGSEAFF
TRBD1 few TRBJ1-1 TRBV28 TGTGCCAGCAGAGATAGGGGACAGCACGATAAAAAAGCTTTCTTT CASRDRGQHDKKAFF
- - TRBJ2-2 TRBV19 TGTGCCAGTATTGCGTCATTCTACGGGGAGCTGTTTTTT CASIASFYGELFF
- - TRBJ1-5 TRBV20-1 TGCAGTGCTAGGTCCAGTCAGCCCCAGCATTTT CSARSSQPQHF
- - TRBJ2-1 TRBV27 TGTGCCAGCAGTCCCCGCTCAGGGACCTACAATGAGCAGTTCTTC CASSPRSGTYNEQFF